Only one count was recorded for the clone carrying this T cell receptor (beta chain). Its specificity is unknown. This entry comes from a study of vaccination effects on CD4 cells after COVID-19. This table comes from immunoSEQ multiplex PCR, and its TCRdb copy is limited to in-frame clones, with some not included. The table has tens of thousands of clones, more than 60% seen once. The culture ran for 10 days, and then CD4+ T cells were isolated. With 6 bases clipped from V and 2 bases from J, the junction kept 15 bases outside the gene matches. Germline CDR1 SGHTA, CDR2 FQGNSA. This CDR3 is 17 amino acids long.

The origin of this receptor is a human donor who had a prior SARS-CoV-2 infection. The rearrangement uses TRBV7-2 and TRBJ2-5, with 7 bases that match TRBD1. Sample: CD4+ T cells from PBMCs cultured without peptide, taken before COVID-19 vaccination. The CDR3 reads CASSFNRDSPNQETQYF. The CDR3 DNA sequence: TGTGCCAGCAGTTTCAACCGGGACAGCCCTAATCAAGAGACCCAGTACTTC.